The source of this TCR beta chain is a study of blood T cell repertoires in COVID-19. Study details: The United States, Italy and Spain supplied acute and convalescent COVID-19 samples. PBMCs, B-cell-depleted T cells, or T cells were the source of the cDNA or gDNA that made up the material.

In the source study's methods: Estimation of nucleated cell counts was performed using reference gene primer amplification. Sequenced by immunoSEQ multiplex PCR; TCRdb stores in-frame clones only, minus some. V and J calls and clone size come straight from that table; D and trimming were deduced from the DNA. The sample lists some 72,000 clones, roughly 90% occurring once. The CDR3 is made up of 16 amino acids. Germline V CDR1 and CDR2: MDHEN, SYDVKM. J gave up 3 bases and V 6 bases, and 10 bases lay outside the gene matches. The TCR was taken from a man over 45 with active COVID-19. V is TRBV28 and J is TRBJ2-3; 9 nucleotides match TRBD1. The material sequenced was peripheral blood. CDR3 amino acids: CASRTSGTGPTDTQYF. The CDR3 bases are TGTGCCAGCAGAACCTCCGGGACAGGGCCAACAGATACGCAGTATTTT.